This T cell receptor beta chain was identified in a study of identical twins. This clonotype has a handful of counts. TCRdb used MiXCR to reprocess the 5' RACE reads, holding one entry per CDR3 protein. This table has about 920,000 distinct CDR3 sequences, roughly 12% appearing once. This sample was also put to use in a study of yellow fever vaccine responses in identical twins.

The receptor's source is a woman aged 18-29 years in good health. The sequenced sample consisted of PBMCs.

In DNA form, the CDR3 reads TGTGCCAGCTCACCGGAGAATGAAAAACTGTTTTTT. As protein: CASSPENEKLFF. The chain links TRBV18 to TRBJ1-4; D unclear. Germline lookup yields CDR1 KGHSH and CDR2 LQKENI. CDR3 size: 12 residues. The V end lost 3 bases, the J end lost 5 bases, and 4 bases lay between the germline ends.